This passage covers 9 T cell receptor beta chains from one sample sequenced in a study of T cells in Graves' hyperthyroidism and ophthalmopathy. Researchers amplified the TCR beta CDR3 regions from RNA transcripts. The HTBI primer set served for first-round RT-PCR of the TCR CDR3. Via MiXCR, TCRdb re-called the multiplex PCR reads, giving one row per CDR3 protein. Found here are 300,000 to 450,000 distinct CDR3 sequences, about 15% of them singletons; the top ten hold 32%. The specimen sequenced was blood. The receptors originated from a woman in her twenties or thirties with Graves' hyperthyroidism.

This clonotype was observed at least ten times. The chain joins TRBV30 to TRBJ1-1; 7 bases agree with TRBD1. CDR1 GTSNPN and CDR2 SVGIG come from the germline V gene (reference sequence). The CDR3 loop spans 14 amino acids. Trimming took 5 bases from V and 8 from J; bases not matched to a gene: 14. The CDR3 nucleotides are TGTGCCTGGGAATGGCCGGACAGGTCGGCCGAAGCTTTCTTT. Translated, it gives CAWEWPDRSAEAFF. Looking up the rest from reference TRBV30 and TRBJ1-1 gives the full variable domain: SQTIHQWPATLVQPVGSPLSLECTVEGTSNPNLYWYRQAAGRGLQLLFYSVGIGQISSEVPQNLSASRPQDRQFILSSKKLLLSDSGFYLCAWEWPDRSAEAFFGQGTRLTVV.

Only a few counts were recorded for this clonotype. DNA for the CDR3: TGTGCCAGCAGTCTTAGGGGAGAGAGGGGCTACACCTTC. Residues: CASSLRGERGYTF. This chain uses TRBV6-1 with TRBJ1-2, with D possibly TRBD1 on 5 matching bases. V lost 5 bases and J lost 8, with 15 bases in between. This CDR3 region has 13 residues. Germline CDR1 is MNHNS and CDR2 is SASEGT.

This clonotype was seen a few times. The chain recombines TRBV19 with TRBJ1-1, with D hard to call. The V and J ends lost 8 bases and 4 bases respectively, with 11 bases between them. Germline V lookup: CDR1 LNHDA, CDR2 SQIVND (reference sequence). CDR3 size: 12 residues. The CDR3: CASLGSGTEAFF. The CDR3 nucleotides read TGTGCCAGTTTGGGGTCTGGCACTGAAGCTTTCTTT.

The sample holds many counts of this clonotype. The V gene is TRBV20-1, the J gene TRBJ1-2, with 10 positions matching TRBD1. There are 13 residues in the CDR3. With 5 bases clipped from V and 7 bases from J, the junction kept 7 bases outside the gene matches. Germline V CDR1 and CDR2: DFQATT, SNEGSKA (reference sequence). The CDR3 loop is CSAVRQGAGGYTF. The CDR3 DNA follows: TGCAGTGCTGTCCGACAGGGGGCAGGTGGCTACACCTTC.

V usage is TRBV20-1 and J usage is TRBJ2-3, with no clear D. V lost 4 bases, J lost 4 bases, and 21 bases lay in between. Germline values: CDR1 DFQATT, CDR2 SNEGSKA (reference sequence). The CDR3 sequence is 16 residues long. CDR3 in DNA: TGCAGTGCTATACAGATTACCTTTAAGGGCGCAGATACGCAGTATTTT. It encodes CSAIQITFKGADTQYF.

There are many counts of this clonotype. CDR3 sequence: CASSLSPPNLYEQYF. CDR3 nucleotide sequence: TGTGCCAGCAGTTTATCGCCACCGAACCTCTACGAGCAGTACTTC. This chain connects TRBV27 to TRBJ2-7, with D hard to call. Germline CDR1 is MNHEY and CDR2 is SMNVEV (reference sequence). V was pared by 0 bases and J by 3 bases, with 12 bases between. CDR3 length equals 15 residues.

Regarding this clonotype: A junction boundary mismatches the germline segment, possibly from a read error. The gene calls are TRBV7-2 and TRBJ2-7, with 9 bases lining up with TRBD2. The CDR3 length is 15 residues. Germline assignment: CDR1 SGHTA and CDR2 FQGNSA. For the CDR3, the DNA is TGTGCCAGCAGCTCCATGACTAGCGGAATATACGAGCGGTACTTC. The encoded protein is CASSSMTSGIYERYF.

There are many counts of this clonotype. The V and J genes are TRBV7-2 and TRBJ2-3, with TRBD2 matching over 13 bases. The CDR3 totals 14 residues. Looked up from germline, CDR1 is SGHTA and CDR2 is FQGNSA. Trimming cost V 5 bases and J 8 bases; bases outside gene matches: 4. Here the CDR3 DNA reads TGTGCCAGCAGCGAAGGACTAGCGGGAGCTACGCAGTATTTT. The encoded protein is CASSEGLAGATQYF.

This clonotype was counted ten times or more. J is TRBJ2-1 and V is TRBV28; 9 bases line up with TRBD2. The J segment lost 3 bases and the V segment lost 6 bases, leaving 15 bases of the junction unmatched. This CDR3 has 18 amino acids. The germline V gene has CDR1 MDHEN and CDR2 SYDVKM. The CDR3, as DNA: TGTGCCAGCAGGGTAGCGGGAGTCGGTGGGGGAATCTACAATGAGCAGTTCTTC. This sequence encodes CASRVAGVGGGIYNEQFF.